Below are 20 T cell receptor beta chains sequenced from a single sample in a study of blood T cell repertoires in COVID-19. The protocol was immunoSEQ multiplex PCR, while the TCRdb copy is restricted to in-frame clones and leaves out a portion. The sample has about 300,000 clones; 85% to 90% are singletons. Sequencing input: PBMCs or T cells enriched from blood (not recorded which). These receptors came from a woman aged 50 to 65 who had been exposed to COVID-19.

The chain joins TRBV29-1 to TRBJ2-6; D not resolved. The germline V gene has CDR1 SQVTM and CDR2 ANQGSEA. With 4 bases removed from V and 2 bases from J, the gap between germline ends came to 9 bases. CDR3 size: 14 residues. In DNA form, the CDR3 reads TGCAGCGTTGGTTCTGGGCCTGGGGCCAACGTCCTGACTTTC. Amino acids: CSVGSGPGANVLTF. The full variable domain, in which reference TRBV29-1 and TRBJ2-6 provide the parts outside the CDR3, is SAVISQKPSRDICQRGTSLTIQCQVDSQVTMMFWYRQQPGQSLTLIATANQGSEATYESGFVIDKFPISRPNLTFSTLTVSNMSPEDSSIYLCSVGSGPGANVLTFGAGSRLTVL.

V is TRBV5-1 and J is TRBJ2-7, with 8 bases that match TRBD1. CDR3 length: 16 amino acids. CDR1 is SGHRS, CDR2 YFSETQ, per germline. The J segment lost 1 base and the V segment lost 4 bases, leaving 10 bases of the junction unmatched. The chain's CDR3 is CASSLGQGGMSYEQYF. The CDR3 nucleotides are TGCGCCAGCAGCCTCGGACAGGGTGGTATGTCCTACGAGCAGTACTTC.

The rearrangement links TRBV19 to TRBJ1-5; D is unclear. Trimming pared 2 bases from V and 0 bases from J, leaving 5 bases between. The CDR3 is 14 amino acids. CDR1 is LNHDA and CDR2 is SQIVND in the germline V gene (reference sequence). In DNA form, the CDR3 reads TGTGCCAGTAGTATACTAGATAGCAATCAGCCCCAGCATTTT. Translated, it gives CASSILDSNQPQHF.

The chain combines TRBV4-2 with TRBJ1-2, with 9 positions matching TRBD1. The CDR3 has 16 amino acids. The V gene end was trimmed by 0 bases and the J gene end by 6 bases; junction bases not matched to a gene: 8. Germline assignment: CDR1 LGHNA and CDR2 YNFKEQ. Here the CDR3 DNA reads TGTGCCAGCAGCCAAGAGGGGACAGGGAATATAAATGGCTACACCTTC. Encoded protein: CASSQEGTGNINGYTF.

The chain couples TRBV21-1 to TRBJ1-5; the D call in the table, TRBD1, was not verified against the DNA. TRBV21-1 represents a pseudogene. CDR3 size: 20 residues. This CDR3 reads CASSKEGGGDTLSGNQPQHF. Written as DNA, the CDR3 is TGTGCCAGCAGCAAAGAAGGAGGTGGGGACACCCTAAGCGGCAATCAGCCCCAGCATTTT.

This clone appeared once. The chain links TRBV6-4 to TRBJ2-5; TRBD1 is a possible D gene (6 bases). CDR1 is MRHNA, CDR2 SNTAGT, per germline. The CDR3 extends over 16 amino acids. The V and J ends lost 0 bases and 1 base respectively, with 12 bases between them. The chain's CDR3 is CASSDSSGQTQETQYF. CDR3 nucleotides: TGTGCCAGCAGTGACTCGTCCGGACAGACCCAAGAGACCCAGTACTTC.

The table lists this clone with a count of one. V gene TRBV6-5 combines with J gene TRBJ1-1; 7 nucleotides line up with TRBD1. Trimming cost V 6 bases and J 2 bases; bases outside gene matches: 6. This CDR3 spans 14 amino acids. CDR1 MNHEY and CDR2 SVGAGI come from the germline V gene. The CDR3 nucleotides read TGTGCCAGCAGAGCCGGGACAGCAAACACTGAAGCTTTCTTT. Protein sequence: CASRAGTANTEAFF.

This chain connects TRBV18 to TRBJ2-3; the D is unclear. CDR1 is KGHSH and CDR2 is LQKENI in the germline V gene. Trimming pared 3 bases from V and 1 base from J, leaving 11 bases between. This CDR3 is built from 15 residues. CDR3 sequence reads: CASSPFSQGTDTQYF. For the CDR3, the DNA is TGTGCCAGCTCACCGTTTAGTCAAGGCACAGATACGCAGTATTTT. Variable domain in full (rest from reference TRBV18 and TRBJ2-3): NAGVMQNPRHLVRRRGQEARLRCSPMKGHSHVYWYRQLPEEGLKFMVYLQKENIIDESGMPKERFSAEFPKEGPSILRIQQVVRGDSAAYFCASSPFSQGTDTQYFGPGTRLTVL.

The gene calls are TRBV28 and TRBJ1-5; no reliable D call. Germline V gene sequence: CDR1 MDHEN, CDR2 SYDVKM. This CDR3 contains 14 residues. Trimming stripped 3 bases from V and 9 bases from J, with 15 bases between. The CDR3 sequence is CASSLGIRTRPQHF. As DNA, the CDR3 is TGTGCCAGCAGTTTGGGTATCCGGACTAGGCCCCAGCATTTT.

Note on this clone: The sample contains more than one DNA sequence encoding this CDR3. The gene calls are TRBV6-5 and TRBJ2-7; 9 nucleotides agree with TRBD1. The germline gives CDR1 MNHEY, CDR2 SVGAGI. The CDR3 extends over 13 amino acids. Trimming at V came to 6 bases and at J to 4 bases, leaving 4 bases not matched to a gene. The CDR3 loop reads CASSRDRVYEQYF. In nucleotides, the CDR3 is TGTGCCAGCAGCCGGGACAGGGTTTACGAGCAGTACTTC.

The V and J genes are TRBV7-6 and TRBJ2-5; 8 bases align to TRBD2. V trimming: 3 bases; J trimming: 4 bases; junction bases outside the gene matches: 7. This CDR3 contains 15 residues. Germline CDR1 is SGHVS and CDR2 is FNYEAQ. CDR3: CASSFFGGAVETQYF. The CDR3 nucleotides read TGTGCCAGCAGCTTCTTCGGGGGGGCCGTAGAGACCCAGTACTTC.

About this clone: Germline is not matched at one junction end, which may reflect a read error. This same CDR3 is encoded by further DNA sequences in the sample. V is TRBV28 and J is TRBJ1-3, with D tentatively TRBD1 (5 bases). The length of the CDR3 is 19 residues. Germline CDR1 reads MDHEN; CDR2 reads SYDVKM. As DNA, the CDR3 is TGTGCTAGCAAGGGTCGACAGCCTGGGGGGTTCAGCTCTGGAAACACCATATATTTT. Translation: CASKGRQPGGFSSGNTIYF. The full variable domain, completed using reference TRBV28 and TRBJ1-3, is DVKVTQSSRYLVKRTGEKVFLECVQDMDHENMFWYRQDPGLGLRLIYFSYDVKMKEKGDIPEGYSVSREKKERFSLILESASTNQTSMYLCASKGRQPGGFSSGNTIYFGEGSWLTVV.

In DNA, the CDR3 is TGTGCCAGCAGTTTGATGAAGGGGAATTCACCCCTCCACTTT. This gives the protein CASSLMKGNSPLHF. This rearrangement joins TRBV28 to TRBJ1-6; perhaps TRBD1 as D (5 bases). The V and J ends lost 3 bases and 7 bases respectively, with 10 bases between them. Germline CDR1 and CDR2: MDHEN and SYDVKM. The CDR3 length is 14 residues.

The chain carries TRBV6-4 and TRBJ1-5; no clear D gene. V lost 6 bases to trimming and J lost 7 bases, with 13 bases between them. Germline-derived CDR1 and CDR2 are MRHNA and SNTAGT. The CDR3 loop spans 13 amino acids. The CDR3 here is CASSAGQKQPQHF. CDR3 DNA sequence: TGTGCCAGCAGCGCGGGTCAAAAGCAGCCCCAGCATTTT.

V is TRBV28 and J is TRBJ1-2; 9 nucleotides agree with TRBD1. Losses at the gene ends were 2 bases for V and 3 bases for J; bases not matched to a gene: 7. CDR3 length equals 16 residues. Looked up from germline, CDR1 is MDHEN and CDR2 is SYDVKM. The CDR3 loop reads CASSLERTGEDYGYTF. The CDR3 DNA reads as TGTGCCAGCAGTTTAGAAAGGACAGGGGAGGACTATGGCTACACCTTC.

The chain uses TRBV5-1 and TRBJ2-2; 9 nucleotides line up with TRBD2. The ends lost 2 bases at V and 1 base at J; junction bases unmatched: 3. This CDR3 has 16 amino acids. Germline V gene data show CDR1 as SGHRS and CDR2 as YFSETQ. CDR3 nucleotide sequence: TGCGCCAGCAGCTTCTCTAGCGGGATGAACACCGGGGAGCTGTTTTTT. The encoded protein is CASSFSSGMNTGELFF.

The DNA for the CDR3 is TGTGCCAGAACCTATCCGGGACAGGGCAACACTGAAGCTTTCTTT. It translates to CARTYPGQGNTEAFF. The chain carries TRBV2 and TRBJ1-1, with 9 nucleotides matching TRBD1. Germline CDR1 is SNHLY and CDR2 is FYNNEI. The CDR3 is 15 amino acids. Germline trimming cut 9 bases from V and 2 bases from J; bases unmatched to any gene: 10.

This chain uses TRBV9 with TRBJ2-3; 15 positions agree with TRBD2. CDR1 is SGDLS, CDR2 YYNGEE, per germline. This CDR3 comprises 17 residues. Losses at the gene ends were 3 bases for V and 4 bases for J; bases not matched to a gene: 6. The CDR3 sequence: CASSARTSGGASDTQYF. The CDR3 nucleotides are TGTGCCAGCAGCGCCCGGACTAGCGGGGGGGCCTCAGATACGCAGTATTTT.

The CDR3 nucleotides read TGTGCCAGCAGCCTAAGGGGGACTTCACCCCTCCACTTT. Translated, it gives CASSLRGTSPLHF. The V call is TRBV14, the J call TRBJ1-6; D possibly corresponds to TRBD1 (6 bases). V was pared by 4 bases and J by 9 bases, with 10 bases between. The germline CDR1 and CDR2 sequences are SGHDN and FVKESK. The CDR3 is made up of 13 amino acids. The whole variable domain, remainder taken from reference TRBV14 and TRBJ1-6, is EAGVTQFPSHSVIEKGQTVTLRCDPISGHDNLYWYRRVMGKEIKFLLHFVKESKQDESGMPNNRFLAERTGGTYSTLKVQPAELEDSGVYFCASSLRGTSPLHFGNGTRLTVT.

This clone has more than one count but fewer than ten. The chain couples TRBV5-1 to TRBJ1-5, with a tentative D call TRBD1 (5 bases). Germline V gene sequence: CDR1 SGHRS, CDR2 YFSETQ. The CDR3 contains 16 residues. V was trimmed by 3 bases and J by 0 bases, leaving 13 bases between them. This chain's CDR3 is CASSSKRGYSNQPQHF. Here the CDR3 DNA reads TGCGCCAGCAGCTCCAAGCGGGGCTATAGCAATCAGCCCCAGCATTTT.